These 15 T cell receptor beta chains were all obtained from the same sample, sequenced in a study of regulatory T cells in long-lasting Graves disease. Time point of the sample: newly diagnosed GD, antithyroid drugs for less than 3 months. Scientists built the TCR library using RNA that was extracted from PBMCs. Combining iRepertoire HTBI primers with Arm-PCR of CDR3 regions, the authors built TCR beta libraries. TCRdb recomputed calls from the multiplex PCR reads with MiXCR, one row per CDR3 protein. The sample includes 500,000 to 700,000 distinct CDR3 sequences, around 15% seen only once; the top ten take 15% to 20%. Separately, the same data were catalogued under a study of T cells in Graves' hyperthyroidism and ophthalmopathy.

Sequenced here: peripheral blood mononuclear cells (PBMCs), sampled at new diagnosis, from a patient treated with antithyroid drugs. Receptor source: a woman in her twenties or thirties with Graves disease.

The chain employs TRBV30 and TRBJ1-5; a weak D match, TRBD1 (5 bases). The CDR3 covers 13 residues. V dropped 4 bases and J dropped 4 bases, with 11 bases sitting between them. From germline, CDR1 is GTSNPN and CDR2 SVGIG (reference sequence). The CDR3 loop is CAWTPGANQPQHF. Written as DNA, the CDR3 is TGTGCCTGGACACCCGGGGCGAATCAGCCCCAGCATTTT.

This clonotype came up many times. V is TRBV5-1 and J is TRBJ1-1, with D unclear. The CDR3 has 14 residues. V dropped 1 base and J dropped 4 bases, with 11 bases sitting between them. Germline V gives CDR1 SGHRS, CDR2 YFSETQ. The CDR3 spells CASSLLSVGTEAFF. The CDR3 region has the DNA TGCGCCAGCAGCTTGCTTTCGGTAGGCACTGAAGCTTTCTTT.

A note on this clonotype: A much larger clone sits a single nucleotide away, making a read error possible. The genes are TRBV28 and TRBJ1-1; a possible D gene is TRBD1 (5 bases). Germline CDR1 MDHEN, CDR2 SYDVKM. The CDR3 extends over 13 amino acids. V was pared by 3 bases and J by 11 bases, with 16 bases between. CDR3 coding DNA: TGTGCCAGCAGTTTGGATCAGGTCGGGACGGCTTTCTTT. It codes for CASSLDQVGTAFF.

This clonotype has a handful of counts. DNA of the CDR3: TGTGCCAGCAGTTTCGCATGGGGATCGAATAGCAATCAGCCCCAGCATTTT. Translated, it gives CASSFAWGSNSNQPQHF. The V and J genes are TRBV27 and TRBJ1-5; no reliable D call. The ends were cut back, 3 bases at V and 0 bases at J, with 15 bases in the middle. This CDR3 is built from 17 residues. The germline gives CDR1 MNHEY, CDR2 SMNVEV (reference sequence).

There are many counts of this clonotype. The chain links TRBV7-9 to TRBJ2-5; D gene unclear. CDR1 and CDR2 from the germline V gene are SEHNR and FQNEAQ (reference sequence). The CDR3 sequence is 15 residues long. V gave up 3 bases and J gave up 5 bases, with 16 bases separating them. CDR3 DNA sequence: TGTGCCAGCAGCTTGGCGGTGGGTTCCACGGAGACCCAGTACTTC. Translated: CASSLAVGSTETQYF. Together with reference TRBV7-9 and TRBJ2-5, the CDR3 gives the full variable domain: DTGVSQNPRHKITKRGQNVTFRCDPISEHNRLYWYRQTLGQGPEFLTYFQNEAQLEKSRLLSDRFSAERPKGSFSTLEIQRTEQGDSAMYLCASSLAVGSTETQYFGPGTRLLVL.

The gene calls are TRBV20-1 and TRBJ1-3; 7 bases are shared with TRBD1. The V gene's germline CDR1 is DFQATT and CDR2 SNEGSKA (reference sequence). CDR3 length: 15 amino acids. The J segment lost 7 bases and the V segment lost 6 bases, leaving 15 bases of the junction unmatched. The DNA for the CDR3 is TGCAGTGCGGGTGCGACAGGGAATACTGTGAACACCATATATTTT. This codes for CSAGATGNTVNTIYF.

This clonotype was counted between two and nine times. The chain joins TRBV28 to TRBJ2-7, with 11 nucleotides matching TRBD1. After removal of 5 bases from V and 3 bases from J, the junction contained 6 bases not matched to a gene. The CDR3 consists of 15 residues. CDR1 is MDHEN, CDR2 SYDVKM, per germline. The CDR3 is CASSHSGTGGYEQYF. CDR3 coding DNA: TGTGCCAGCAGTCATTCCGGGACAGGGGGCTACGAGCAGTACTTC.

V gene TRBV28 combines with J gene TRBJ1-6; no firm D call. The germline V gene has CDR1 MDHEN and CDR2 SYDVKM. V was pared by 8 bases and J by 2 bases, with 7 bases between. CDR3 length equals 13 residues. The CDR3 nucleotides are TGTGCCAGCGTGAGCCCCTATAATTCACCCCTCCACTTT. Residues: CASVSPYNSPLHF.

This sequence joins TRBV20-1 and TRBJ2-7, with D possibly matching TRBD2 (5 bases). With 6 bases removed from V and 2 bases from J, the gap between germline ends came to 14 bases. CDR3 length: 13 amino acids. Germline CDR1 DFQATT, CDR2 SNEGSKA (reference sequence). CDR3 sequence: CSASRELPYEQYF. CDR3 sequence (DNA): TGCAGTGCCTCCCGGGAATTGCCCTACGAGCAGTACTTC.

At least ten counts were recorded for this clonotype. The V gene is TRBV28, the J gene TRBJ2-7, with 9 nucleotides matching TRBD2. The CDR3 extends over 16 amino acids. CDR1 and CDR2 from the germline V gene are MDHEN and SYDVKM. Losses at the gene ends were 4 bases for V and 6 bases for J; bases not matched to a gene: 13. This CDR3 is CASSSALVAGVAEQYF. Here the CDR3 DNA reads TGTGCCAGCAGTTCCGCTTTGGTAGCGGGAGTGGCCGAGCAGTACTTC.

Ten or more counts support this clonotype. The chain combines TRBV29-1 with TRBJ1-3, with D hard to call. Germline CDR1 and CDR2: SQVTM and ANQGSEA. Trimming pared 3 bases from V and 0 bases from J, leaving 12 bases between. The CDR3 has 15 amino acids. The CDR3 reads CSVDNAGVSGNTIYF. CDR3 sequence (DNA): TGCAGCGTTGATAATGCAGGCGTCTCTGGAAACACCATATATTTT.

About this clonotype: A read error may produce the germline difference seen at one junction end. This chain uses TRBV7-8 with TRBJ2-5; D might be TRBD1 or TRBD2, each matching 7 bases. Germline V gene data show CDR1 as SGHVS and CDR2 as FQNEAQ. The CDR3 extends over 16 amino acids. The CDR3 reads CASSQEMQGGAETQYF. CDR3 in DNA: TGCGCCAGCAGCCAAGAAATGCAGGGGGGGGCGGAGACCCAGTACTTC.

The chain recombines TRBV12-3 or TRBV12-4 with TRBJ1-1; 11 nucleotides line up with TRBD1. Trimming took 6 bases from V and 6 from J; bases not matched to a gene: 6. The CDR3 runs 14 residues. The CDR3 DNA reads as TGTGCCAGCAGACCGGGACAGGGGGGTTCTGAAGCTTTCTTT. Translating gives CASRPGQGGSEAFF.

This chain links TRBV6-1 with TRBJ2-2, with 8 bases aligning to TRBD2. V shed 6 bases and J 3 bases; nucleotides not matched to a gene: 21. Per the germline V gene, CDR1 is MNHNS and CDR2 is SASEGT. The CDR3 sequence is 20 residues long. The DNA of the CDR3 is TGTGCCAGCAGGACTAAGCGAGGGGCGGGAGGCCGCGGTGACACCGGGGAGCTGTTTTTT. Its translation is CASRTKRGAGGRGDTGELFF.

This clonotype was detected many times. This sequence joins TRBV20-1 and TRBJ2-7, with D perhaps assigned TRBD1 or TRBD2 (5 bases each). Trimming took 4 bases from V and 0 from J, leaving 16 bases between them. The CDR3 length is 15 residues. Germline loops: CDR1 DFQATT, CDR2 SNEGSKA (reference sequence). CDR3 region: CSATPGRQSSYEQYF. For the CDR3, the DNA is TGCAGTGCTACCCCGGGACGGCAAAGCTCCTACGAGCAGTACTTC.